This T cell receptor (beta chain) originates from a study of monozygotic twins with inflammatory bowel disease. General study points: Fewer clonotypes were shared with others by IBD patients than by healthy twins, especially with disease activity.

TCRdb reprocessed the 5' RACE reads and keeps a single row for each CDR3 protein, giving no DNA. The sample shows nearly 450,000 distinct CDR3 sequences, and 2% to 3% sits with its ten largest clones. To note about this clonotype: Its matching antigen is unknown.

There are 16 residues in the CDR3. Germline CDR1 PRHDT, CDR2 FYEKMQ (reference sequence). J is TRBJ2-1 and V is TRBV13; TCRdb selects TRBD2, and the lack of DNA leaves this call unchecked. This clonotype was obtained from a human donor with ulcerative colitis or Crohn's disease, or a healthy co-twin of an affected twin (not recorded which). What was sequenced was blood. The CDR3: CASSNLGLAKGGEQFF.